This passage covers 6 T cell receptor beta chains from one sample sequenced in a study of blood T cell repertoires in COVID-19. Clones were read by immunoSEQ multiplex PCR, and TCRdb kept only the in-frame ones, dropping some. Of fewer than 150,000 clones listed, 70% to 85% were seen once; the top ten hold approximately 9.5%. The sequenced material came from peripheral blood. These TCRs come from a woman of 80 years or more in a cohort sampled during active or convalescent COVID-19.

The chain employs TRBV28 and TRBJ1-2, with 7 nucleotides matching TRBD1. There are 11 residues in the CDR3. Per the germline V gene, CDR1 is MDHEN and CDR2 is SYDVKM. V lost 8 bases to trimming and J lost 4 bases; unmatched junction nucleotides: 1. CDR3: CASGTAYGYTF. The CDR3 bases are TGTGCCAGCGGGACAGCCTATGGCTACACCTTC.

The chain joins TRBV4-3 to TRBJ2-7, with D possibly being TRBD2 (5 bases). The germline gives CDR1 LGHNA, CDR2 YSLEER. The CDR3 runs 19 residues. Trimming left V 0 bases short and J 3 bases short, with 24 bases between. The DNA of the CDR3 is TGCGCCAGCAGCCAAGATTCAACCAGCCCGGGGTATTATCTCTACGAGCAGTACGTC. Amino acid sequence: CASSQDSTSPGYYLYEQYV.

As to this clone: Different DNA sequences within this sample yield the same CDR3. The rearrangement links TRBV18 to TRBJ2-1, with 7 bases that match TRBD2. Per germline, CDR1 KGHSH and CDR2 LQKENI. CDR3 length: 15 residues. V dropped 3 bases and J dropped 0; count of bases not matched to a gene: 2. The CDR3 DNA sequence: TGTGCCAGCTCACCGGGAGGGGCCTCCTACAATGAGCAGTTCTTC. Encoded protein: CASSPGGASYNEQFF.

This clone was seen a few times. The chain uses TRBV19 and TRBJ2-2; TRBD1 agrees at 12 bases. This CDR3 comprises 13 residues. V shed 8 bases, J shed 6 bases, and the junction held 1 base outside the gene matches. Germline assignment: CDR1 LNHDA and CDR2 SQIVND (reference sequence). CDR3 in DNA: TGTGCCAGTGGGACAGGGGGCTCCGGGGAGCTGTTTTTT. It yields the protein CASGTGGSGELFF.

This chain joins TRBV14 and TRBJ2-3; 14 nucleotides match TRBD2. This CDR3 spans 17 amino acids. J lost 1 base, V lost 4 bases, and 4 bases had no gene match. CDR1 is SGHDN, CDR2 FVKESK, per germline. CDR3 coding DNA: TGTGCCAGCAGCCGAACGGGACTAGCGGGAGGCACAGATACGCAGTATTTT. As protein: CASSRTGLAGGTDTQYF.

The chain employs TRBV3-1 (or the pseudogene TRBV3-2) and TRBJ2-5, with D unclear. The CDR3 runs to 12 residues. The V end lost 2 bases, the J end lost 5 bases, and 6 bases lay between the germline ends. Germline values: CDR1 LGHDT, CDR2 YNNKEL (reference sequence). In nucleotides, the CDR3 is TGTGCCAGCAGCCAATCTATGGAGACCCAGTACTTC. This encodes CASSQSMETQYF.